This T cell receptor (beta chain) was obtained from a study of T cells in narcolepsy. The CDR3 is 13 amino acids. The V and J ends lost 5 bases and 4 bases respectively, with 11 bases between them. The germline CDR1 and CDR2 sequences are SGHDN and FVKESK. TCRdb's copy holds only in-frame clones and misses some; the assay was immunoSEQ multiplex PCR. This sample has about 34,000 clones, with 82% found just once. This TCR came from a human donor with narcolepsy. The material sequenced was CD45RA- memory CD4+ T cells from PBMCs. The gene calls are TRBV14 and TRBJ2-5; D might be TRBD1 (5 bases). The CDR3 loop reads CASSLNRRETQYF. The CDR3 DNA reads as TGTGCCAGCAGCTTGAACAGGCGAGAGACCCAGTACTTC. Full variable domain (remainder filled in from reference TRBV14 and TRBJ2-5): EAGVTQFPSHSVIEKGQTVTLRCDPISGHDNLYWYRRVMGKEIKFLLHFVKESKQDESGMPNNRFLAERTGGTYSTLKVQPAELEDSGVYFCASSLNRRETQYFGPGTRLLVL.